One and the same sample provided the 18 T cell receptor beta chains below, sequenced in a study of blood T cell repertoires in COVID-19 (TCRdb year 2020). Libraries came from the immunoSEQ multiplex PCR assay. Entries here come from immuneACCESS through TCRdb and include only in-frame sequences with V and J called. Some clones fail to appear in such tables; in the studies checked, an unresolved V gene covers under half of the shortfall, and the cause of the remainder is unknown. The sample data list 120,000 or so clones, and 69% of these were observed just once. The top ten clonotypes cover about 2.2% of the sample. The sequenced sample was peripheral blood. Every receptor here comes from a woman aged 65 to 85 with acute or convalescent COVID-19.

This clone was detected a few times. The V gene is TRBV5-5, the J gene TRBJ1-5, with D tentatively TRBD1 (6 bases). Trimming pared 2 bases from V and 6 bases from J, leaving 12 bases between. CDR3 size: 14 residues. Germline CDR1 and CDR2: SGHKS and YYEKEE (reference sequence). CDR3 coding DNA: TGTGCCAGCAGCTTCACAGGGATGGGTCAGCCCCAGCATTTT. Translating gives CASSFTGMGQPQHF. The full variable domain, completed using reference TRBV5-5 and TRBJ1-5, is DAGVTQSPTHLIKTRGQQVTLRCSPISGHKSVSWYQQVLGQGPQFIFQYYEKEERGRGNFPDRFSARQFPNYSSELNVNALLLGDSALYLCASSFTGMGQPQHFGDGTRLSIL.

As regards this clone: At one end the junction does not follow the germline gene, possibly because of a read error. The chain employs TRBV7-9 and TRBJ2-1, with 12 nucleotides matching TRBD2. This CDR3 has 17 residues. CDR1 is SEHNR and CDR2 is FQNEAQ in the germline V gene (reference sequence). The CDR3 region is CASSLAGGTTPYNEQFF. The CDR3 DNA sequence: TGTGCCAGCAGCCTAGCGGGGGGGACTACCCCCTACAATGAGCAGTTCTTC.

This clone was seen a few times. The chain recombines TRBV3-1 (or the pseudogene TRBV3-2) with TRBJ2-5; TRBD1 might be the D (5 bases). The V gene lost 4 bases and the J gene lost 9 bases, with 21 bases spanning the gap. CDR1 and CDR2 (germline): LGHDT, YNNKEL (reference sequence). The CDR3 runs to 15 residues. CDR3 in DNA: TGTGCCAGCAGCCCCCCCAGTGTGGGGCCCCCGTCCCAGTACTTC. This gives the protein CASSPPSVGPPSQYF.

The V and J genes are TRBV6-5 and TRBJ1-5; D call uncertain. CDR3 length: 13 residues. The germline CDR1 and CDR2 sequences are MNHEY and SVGAGI. Here the CDR3 DNA reads TGTGCGACGGGAAATGGGAGCAATCAGCCCCAGCATTTT. Residues: CATGNGSNQPQHF.

The genes are TRBV9 and TRBJ2-3; 9 positions agree with TRBD2. The CDR3 totals 13 residues. CDR1 and CDR2 (germline): SGDLS, YYNGEE. Trimming at V came to 4 bases and at J to 8 bases, leaving 5 bases not matched to a gene. This CDR3 reads CASSSAGGRTQYF. CDR3 nucleotide sequence: TGTGCCAGCAGCTCTGCGGGGGGGCGTACGCAGTATTTT.

This clone has only a few counts. Additional DNA sequences in this sample encode the identical CDR3. CDR3 nucleotide sequence: TGTGCCAGCAGCTTCAGGACAGGGGGCACCTACGAGCAGTACTTC. It specifies CASSFRTGGTYEQYF. The chain recombines TRBV11-2 with TRBJ2-7, with 11 bases aligning to TRBD1. Germline loops: CDR1 SGHAT, CDR2 FQNNGV. V lost 3 bases and J lost 2; bases outside the gene matches: 3. The CDR3 is 15 amino acids.

The V and J genes are TRBV7-9 and TRBJ2-5, with 7 bases lining up with TRBD2. J lost 7 bases, V lost 3 bases, and 11 bases had no gene match. The CDR3 runs to 15 residues. Germline V CDR1 and CDR2: SEHNR, FQNEAQ (reference sequence). CDR3 nucleotide sequence: TGTGCCAGCAGCTTTAGAGCGGGATCAGGAGGGACCCAGTACTTC. Protein: CASSFRAGSGGTQYF.

The chain uses TRBV23-1 and TRBJ1-2; no reliable D call. TRBV23-1 is marked as an open reading frame, function uncertain. CDR3 length: 14 amino acids. Trimming took 11 bases from V and 5 from J, leaving 21 bases between them. The CDR3 loop reads CARVKSAVDYGYTF. The CDR3, as DNA: TGCGCCCGAGTGAAAAGCGCCGTGGATTATGGCTACACCTTC.

The V gene is TRBV15, the J gene TRBJ2-5, with D perhaps matching TRBD2 (5 bases). CDR3 length equals 15 residues. The ends were cut back, 5 bases at V and 7 bases at J, with 20 bases in the middle. In germline, CDR1 is LNHNV, CDR2 YYDKDF (reference sequence). The DNA of the CDR3 is TGTGCCACCAGCCCCGTCGAGGGTCTGGGAAGGACCCAGTACTTC. It yields the protein CATSPVEGLGRTQYF.

This clone has only one observation. V and J are TRBV24-1 and TRBJ2-1, with TRBD2 matching over 8 bases. The germline V gene encodes CDR1 KGHDR and CDR2 SFDVKD. The CDR3 is made up of 14 amino acids. Unmatched junction bases numbered 6, after V lost 6 bases and J lost 6 bases. The CDR3 bases are TGTGCCACCAGTTCCAGCGGGAGTGGCAATGAGCAGTTCTTC. Its protein is CATSSSGSGNEQFF.

CDR3: CASSTPGQGIQETQYF. The CDR3 bases are TGTGCCAGCAGCACACCGGGACAGGGAATCCAAGAGACCCAGTACTTC. The gene calls are TRBV7-9 and TRBJ2-5; 9 bases are shared with TRBD1. The CDR3 consists of 16 residues. The germline V gene has CDR1 SEHNR and CDR2 FQNEAQ (reference sequence). V shed 5 bases and J 1 base; nucleotides not matched to a gene: 8. Looking up the rest from reference TRBV7-9 and TRBJ2-5 gives the full variable domain: DTGVSQNPRHKITKRGQNVTFRCDPISEHNRLYWYRQTLGQGPEFLTYFQNEAQLEKSRLLSDRFSAERPKGSFSTLEIQRTEQGDSAMYLCASSTPGQGIQETQYFGPGTRLLVL.

This clone was counted a few times. The J gene is TRBJ2-3, the V gene TRBV6-5; 8 nucleotides line up with TRBD2. The germline CDR1 and CDR2 sequences are MNHEY and SVGAGI. The trim removed 9 bases at V and 4 bases at J, leaving 12 bases unmatched. The CDR3 sequence is 15 residues long. CDR3 coding DNA: TGTGCCAGTCACTCTCGCGGGGGGTGGGCAGATACGCAGTATTTT. Protein product: CASHSRGGWADTQYF.

This sequence joins TRBV6-5 and TRBJ1-2, with a possible D match to TRBD1 (5 bases). Germline V gives CDR1 MNHEY, CDR2 SVGAGI. With 2 bases removed from V and 8 bases from J, the gap between germline ends came to 12 bases. The CDR3 extends over 13 amino acids. The CDR3 protein is CASSYPGGGGYTF. The CDR3 coding sequence is TGTGCCAGCAGTTACCCCGGGGGTGGAGGCTACACCTTC.

This sequence joins TRBV20-1 and TRBJ1-5; 11 nucleotides align to TRBD1. V lost 3 bases and J lost 3; bases outside the gene matches: 7. This CDR3 has 16 amino acids. Germline loops: CDR1 DFQATT, CDR2 SNEGSKA (reference sequence). For the CDR3, the DNA is TGCAGTGCTAGTTTGGGACAGGGGGTGAACAATCAGCCCCAGCATTTT. Its protein is CSASLGQGVNNQPQHF.

The chain has TRBV3-1 (or the pseudogene TRBV3-2) and TRBJ2-7; TRBD2 agrees at 15 bases. V was clipped by 3 bases and J by 6 bases; unmatched bases: 6. CDR3 length equals 16 residues. Germline loops: CDR1 LGHDT, CDR2 YNNKEL (reference sequence). The CDR3: CASSHYGLAGGGEQYF. CDR3 nucleotide sequence: TGTGCCAGCAGCCATTACGGACTAGCGGGAGGGGGCGAGCAGTACTTC.

This clone is a singleton in its sample. This sequence joins TRBV19 and TRBJ2-3; a possible D gene is TRBD1 (5 bases). This CDR3 region has 15 residues. Looked up from germline, CDR1 is LNHDA and CDR2 is SQIVND (reference sequence). Between the trimmed V and J ends, which lost 1 base and 4 bases, there was a span of 12 bases. CDR3 DNA: TGTGCCAGTAGTATAGCCCGGACATTAGCAGATACGCAGTATTTT. Its protein product is CASSIARTLADTQYF.

The chain couples TRBV6-5 to TRBJ1-3; 7 nucleotides line up with TRBD1. The germline CDR1 and CDR2 sequences are MNHEY and SVGAGI. The CDR3 contains 14 residues. V lost 6 bases to trimming and J lost 4 bases; unmatched junction nucleotides: 6. The DNA of the CDR3 is TGTGCCAGCAGCTCAGGGGGAACGGGAAACACCATATATTTT. Translating it yields CASSSGGTGNTIYF.

The V gene is TRBV7-6, the J gene TRBJ2-1, with TRBD1 as a possible D gene (6 bases). Germline V CDR1 and CDR2: SGHVS, FNYEAQ. The CDR3 loop spans 13 amino acids. Trimming pared 2 bases from V and 8 bases from J, leaving 10 bases between. The CDR3 sequence: CASSLRQADEQFF. In DNA form, the CDR3 reads TGTGCCAGCAGCTTAAGACAGGCCGATGAGCAGTTCTTC. Drawing the rest from reference TRBV7-6 and TRBJ2-1, the complete variable domain is GAGVSQSPRYKVTKRGQDVALRCDPISGHVSLYWYRQALGQGPEFLTYFNYEAQQDKSGLPNDRFSAERPEGSISTLTIQRTEQRDSAMYRCASSLRQADEQFFGPGTRLTVL.